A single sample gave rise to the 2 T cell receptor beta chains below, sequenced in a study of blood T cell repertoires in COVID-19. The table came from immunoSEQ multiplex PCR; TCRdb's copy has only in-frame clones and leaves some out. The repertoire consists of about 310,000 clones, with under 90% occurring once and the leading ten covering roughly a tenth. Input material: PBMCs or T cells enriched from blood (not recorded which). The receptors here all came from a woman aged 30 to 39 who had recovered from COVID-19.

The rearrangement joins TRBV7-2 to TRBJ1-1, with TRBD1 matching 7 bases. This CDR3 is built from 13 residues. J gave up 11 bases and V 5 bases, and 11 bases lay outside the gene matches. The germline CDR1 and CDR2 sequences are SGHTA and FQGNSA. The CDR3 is CASSLSRDSSAFF. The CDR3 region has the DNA TGTGCCAGCAGCCTATCTCGGGACAGTTCGGCTTTCTTT.

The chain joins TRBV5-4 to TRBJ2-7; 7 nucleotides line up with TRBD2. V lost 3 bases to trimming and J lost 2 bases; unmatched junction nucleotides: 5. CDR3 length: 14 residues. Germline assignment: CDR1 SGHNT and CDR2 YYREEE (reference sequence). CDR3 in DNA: TGTGCCAGCAGCTCCCGGGAGGATACCTACGAGCAGTACTTC. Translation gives CASSSREDTYEQYF.